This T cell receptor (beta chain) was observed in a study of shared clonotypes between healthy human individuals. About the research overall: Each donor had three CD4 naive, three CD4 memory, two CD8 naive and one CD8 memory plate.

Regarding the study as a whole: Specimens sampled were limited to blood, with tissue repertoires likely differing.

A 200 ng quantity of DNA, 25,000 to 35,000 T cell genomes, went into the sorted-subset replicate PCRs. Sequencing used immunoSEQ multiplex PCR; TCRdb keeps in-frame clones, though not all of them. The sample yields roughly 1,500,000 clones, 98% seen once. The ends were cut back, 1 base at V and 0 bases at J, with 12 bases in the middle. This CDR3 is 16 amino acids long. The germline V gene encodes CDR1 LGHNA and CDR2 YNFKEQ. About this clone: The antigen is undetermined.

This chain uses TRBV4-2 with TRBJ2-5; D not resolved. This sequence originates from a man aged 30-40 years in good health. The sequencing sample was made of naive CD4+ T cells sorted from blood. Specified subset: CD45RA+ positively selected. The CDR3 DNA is TGTGCCAGCAGCCAAGCCGCGACTTTGTACCAAGAGACCCAGTACTTC. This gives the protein CASSQAATLYQETQYF.